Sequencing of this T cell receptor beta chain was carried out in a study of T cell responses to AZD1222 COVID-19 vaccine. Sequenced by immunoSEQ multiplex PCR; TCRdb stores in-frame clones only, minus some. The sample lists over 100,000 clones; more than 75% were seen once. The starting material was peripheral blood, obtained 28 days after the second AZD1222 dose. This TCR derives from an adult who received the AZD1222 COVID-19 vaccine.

CDR3 coding DNA: TGTGCCAGCAGTTTAAGGACGGATTCTCTAACCGTCGGGAAAGCTTTCTTT. Its protein product is CASSLRTDSLTVGKAFF. The chain carries TRBV27 and TRBJ1-1, with D uncertain. The CDR3 is 17 amino acids. V lost 2 bases and J 9 bases, leaving 25 bases between the germline ends. Germline-derived CDR1 and CDR2 are MNHEY and SMNVEV (reference sequence).